This T cell receptor (beta chain) was captured by sequencing in a study of cytomegalovirus exposure and HLA in healthy donors (dated 2017 in TCRdb). With regard to the full study: An earlier analysis of 587 of the donors reported over 250 Gb of sequence data and 117 million unique TCR beta sequences obtained from 180 million or so T cells. About 300 gigabases of sequencing data and around 85 million unique TCR sequences made up an early release that covered 640 HLA-typed donors. Among the approximately 420 genotyped donors, approximately 82% belonged to the genetic ancestry cluster associated with self-reported Caucasian donors. The study aimed to test whether signatures of past pathogen exposure could be identified by cataloging public T cell receptors. The study profiled the T cell repertoires of about 720 subjects by immunosequencing and related them to cytomegalovirus serostatus. In addition to the first cohort of around 670 subjects, a separate validation cohort of approximately 120 different subjects was used. To predict cytomegalovirus infection status, the study brought together high-throughput TCR immunosequencing, statistical association of individual TCRs with disease status, and machine learning. A later analysis re-analyzed previously published TCR beta repertoires from approximately 700 donors and added high-resolution HLA genotyping to study TCR occurrence patterns. Rather than drawing on any new phenotypic data, the later analysis identified candidate immune exposures from TCR beta sequences and the way those sequences occurred across donors. An earlier analysis of around 580 of the donors used high-throughput TCR beta sequencing to judge whether each TCR beta V gene segment behaved as functional or pseudogenic. Donor age, sex, ethnicity and CMV serostatus were collected together with the repertoire data. Genome-wide SNP genotypes for about 65% of the roughly 670 donors were used in a later genetic analysis, which treated that subset as a discovery cohort. Every discovery cohort repertoire had been produced on one sequencing platform. HLA typing included class I and class II loci at four-digit resolution. Typing coverage differed by locus: A, B, C, DRB1 and DQB1 were typed in about 629-640 donors, DQA1 in roughly 500, DPA1 in 600 to 610, and DPB1 in roughly 470. About five DR-DQ haplotypes were treated as single units for association and clustering because of strong linkage in the cohort. Across 398 genotyped donors of the cohort, an average of about 250,000 unique TCR beta nucleotide sequences per donor were sequenced, and approximately 19% of those sequences were non-productive. Beyond this particular receptor, the publication reports: Only TCR beta chains were sequenced in this cohort, and the absence of alpha or paired-chain data limited detectable features. A cluster of highly shared sequence variants was judged likely to be a technical artifact of the sequencing pipeline. A later analysis found that HLA-associated TCR beta chains were more clonally expanded and had lower generation probabilities than equally common non-associated chains. In vitro tests confirmed that a few of the cytomegalovirus-associated TCR beta chains recognize cytomegalovirus antigens. In a later genetic analysis, fewer N-insertions in productive TCRs were reported among donors in an Asian-associated ancestry cluster than the roughly 640-donor mean. In an earlier analysis of more than 500 of the donors, most TCR beta V segments appeared in productive rearrangements about 87% or about 30% of the time, broadly matching IMGT annotations. According to a later analysis, most CMV-associated TCR beta chains appeared to be HLA-restricted, and the HLA associations seemed to be driven largely by CMV exposure. Seventeen rarely observed V segments, including chromosome 9 orphons, were excluded from the earlier analysis of about 610 of the donors because counts were too low. At a false discovery rate of 0.05, a later analysis linked roughly 17,000 TCR beta sequences to specific HLA alleles. Because some donors lacked HLA typing at each locus, the association tests relied only on the typed subset. Most TCR sequences were seen in very few donors, while some public TCRs were found in many individuals. According to the authors, the approach could potentially be generalized to other disease states and immunological phenotypes. The classifier was reported to diagnose cytomegalovirus status with high specificity and sensitivity in both the original and validation cohorts. Linkage disequilibrium might explain the correlated functional status among segregating V segments, but an unknown experimental factor could not be excluded. Strong co-occurrence of HLA alleles, especially DR and DQ, made assigning TCR associations to individual alleles difficult. Some IMGT-functional V segments, including TRBV6-2 and TRBV6-3, could not be distinguished by the 87-base-pair reads and were therefore excluded. In a later genetic analysis, a missense DCLRE1C variant was associated with V-gene and J-gene trimming of TCR beta chains, and the association was replicated in an independent cohort. The study listed 170 or so TCR beta chains as associated with cytomegalovirus. Several of the top co-occurrence clusters appeared to be linked to parvovirus B19, influenza, CMV and Epstein-Barr virus, according to a later analysis. The presence/absence analyses assumed that sequencing depth was roughly uniform across donors, and that assumption may not be true. A further reported finding was that TCR beta sequences accurately predicted the HLA-A and HLA-B alleles for most subjects in the first cohort. In a later analysis, TCR association rates were found to vary across HLA loci, with the most associated TCRs seen for DRB1 alleles and the fewest for HLA-C alleles. Immune exposure information for the cohort was limited to CMV serostatus.

Inclusive of the bounding cysteine and phenylalanine, the CDR3 is 15 residues long. The read is trimmed to its CDR3 DNA, 45 bases read in frame from base 1. V is pruned by 6 bases and J by 4 bases, leaving 8 bases of the junction without a gene match. In the germline V gene, CDR1 corresponds to MNHEY and CDR2 to SVGAGI. The cohort was made up of about 610 healthy bone marrow donors. Cohort members were all nominally healthy when sampled, although unrecorded immune exposures were likely present. The donor was CMV seronegative and belonged to the group of 352 seronegative cohort members. Every donor gave a peripheral blood sample, and the peripheral blood mononuclear cells from that sample were used for TCR beta sequencing. The Qiagen DNeasy Blood Extraction Kit was used to extract genomic DNA from the blood cell samples. Library method: the immunoSEQ multiplex PCR assay. For the multiplex PCR, a mixture combining 60 forward primers for TCR Vbeta segments and 13 reverse primers for TCR Jbeta segments was used. Amplification of the CDR3 region of rearranged TCR beta genes was performed with a multiplex PCR assay on genomic DNA. The Illumina HiSeq System was used to sequence the amplified TCR beta libraries as 87-base-pair reads. In the original analysis: In a later analysis, tens of millions of unique TCR beta chains were counted across the roughly 700 repertoires, and about 10 million of these chains were shared by at least two donors. A nearest-neighbor algorithm error-corrected the raw reads and collapsed the reads into unique sequences, merging closely related sequences to remove PCR and sequencing errors. V, D and J gene segments were assigned by aligning CDR3 sequences to IMGT reference sequences. Each retained sequence needed at least a six-nucleotide match to both a V gene segment and a J gene segment. Rearrangements were called productive when the CDR3 lacked stop codons and stayed in frame with V and J; all others were non-productive. CDR3 was defined according to IMGT convention as the region running from the second conserved V-encoded cysteine to the conserved J-encoded phenylalanine. The earlier analysis of about 610 of the donors excluded sequences that lacked an unambiguous match to a single V gene segment. An earlier analysis of just under 600 of the donors called V segments functional above 56.7% productive rearrangements and segregating when the between-donor standard deviation exceeded 5%. A statistical classification framework was built for diagnosing cytomegalovirus status from the catalog of TCR beta chain sequences. V and J gene assignment, in a later analysis, came from comparing TCR nucleotide sequences with IMGT/GENE-DB human TR gene sequences. The TCRdist pipeline was used in a later analysis to assign CDR3 sequences and most-parsimonious VDJ recombination scenarios. In a later analysis, every TCR beta chain was defined by the combination of its CDR3 amino acid sequence and its V-gene family, and reads without a unique V-gene family were dropped. To address suspected cross-contamination and a sequencing artifact, a later analysis removed 592 highly shared, low-generation-probability nucleotide sequences. In a later analysis, a clonal expansion index was calculated for each public chain from normalized within-repertoire ranks of inferred template counts. Generation probabilities in a later analysis came from a VDJ recombination model fitted to out-of-frame rearrangements, and those results were checked against IGoR. In a later analysis, TCR-TCR, TCR-HLA and TCR-CMV co-occurrence was scored with hypergeometric tests, and a repertoire-size bias correction was applied to TCR pairs. In a later analysis, false discovery rates were estimated by permuting HLA or CMV assignments 20 times. In a later analysis, co-occurring TCRs were grouped with DBSCAN, and TCRdist sequence similarity was added when clustering was performed within HLA-allele-positive subsets. Repertoires with fewer than 30,000 or more than 120,000 public chains were left out of co-occurrence clustering, as were roughly five repertoires with anomalous nucleotide sharing. In its TCRdb copy, this immuneACCESS table keeps in-frame sequences only and misses some clones. Where compared with another copy, unresolved V genes explain less than half of these, and the others have no known cause. The V and J calls and clone size come from that table; D and trimming were worked out from the DNA. The table for this sample lists approximately 120,000 clones. The ten most abundant clones make up approximately 2.6% of the sample.

Regarding this clone: Its target antigen remains unknown.

The sequence came from a man aged 30-40 years in good health and CMV-seronegative. The source material was PBMCs. The rearrangement joined TRBV6-5 to TRBJ2-1; TRBD2 lines up with 8 middle nucleotides. The CDR3 protein is CASRQPGLVYNEQFF. The DNA reads TGTGCCAGCAGGCAACCGGGACTAGTTTACAATGAGCAGTTCTTC.